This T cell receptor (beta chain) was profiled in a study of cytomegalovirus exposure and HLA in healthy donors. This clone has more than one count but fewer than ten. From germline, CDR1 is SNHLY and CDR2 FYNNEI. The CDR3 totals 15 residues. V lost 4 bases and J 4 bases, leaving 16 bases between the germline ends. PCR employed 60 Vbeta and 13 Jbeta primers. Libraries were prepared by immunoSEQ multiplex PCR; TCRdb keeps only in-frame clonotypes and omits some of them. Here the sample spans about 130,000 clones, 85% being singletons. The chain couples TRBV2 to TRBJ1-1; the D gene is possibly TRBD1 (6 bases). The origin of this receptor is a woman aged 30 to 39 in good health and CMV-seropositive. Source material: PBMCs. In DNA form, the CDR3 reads TGTGCCAGCAGTGGAGGGGGGGCTGGAGGCACTGAAGCTTTCTTT. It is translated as CASSGGGAGGTEAFF.